These T cell receptor beta chains were read from a single sample in a study of shared clonotypes between healthy human individuals. Measured with immunoSEQ multiplex PCR; TCRdb has only the in-frame clones, and not every one. The sample contains about 2.3 million clones, around 93% of which appear only once. Sample: naive CD4+ T cells from PBMCs. These receptors originate from a man younger than 35 in good health. Some clones in this sample may be carry-over from other donors' samples. Each CDR3 is given with its conserved first and last residue. Size values are once, few and many counts, or a class for expanded clones, and some rows have none.

V,size,J,CDR3
TRBV11-2,NA,TRBJ2-7,CASSDRAGGGYEQYF
TRBV18,NA,TRBJ1-1,CASSPSDRLEAFF
TRBV6-5,NA,TRBJ1-2,CASIGTASRGYGYTF
TRBV5-6,NA,TRBJ2-3,CASSWVAGLGNTDTQYF
TRBV25-1,NA,TRBJ1-2,CASSEYIQGVTGYTF
TRBV19,NA,TRBJ1-1,CASSLLDREVSGAFF
TRBV5-4,NA,TRBJ2-2,CASSPTGVSNTGELFF
TRBV27,NA,TRBJ2-7,CASSWRLAGGREQYF
TRBV28,NA,TRBJ1-3,CASRPPGQRSGNTIYF
TRBV19,NA,TRBJ2-2,CASSLVQGAGTGELFF
TRBV28,NA,TRBJ2-3,CASSLRAGADTQYF
TRBV6-6,NA,TRBJ2-5,CASSYRLAGEETQYF
TRBV21-1,NA,TRBJ1-5,CASSKPLYQPQHF
TRBV9,NA,TRBJ1-4,CASSARGRLNEKLFF
TRBV5-4,NA,TRBJ2-3,CASTNGRATSTDTQYF
TRBV5-4,few,TRBJ2-7,CASSFPGTGYYEQYF
TRBV30,NA,TRBJ2-5,CAWSRGPRVRETQYF
TRBV5-4,NA,TRBJ2-3,CAGGVGGRSTDTQYF
TRBV2,once,TRBJ1-4,CASSDGGFSNEKLFF
TRBV5-1,NA,TRBJ2-4,CASSGGTSGFVNIQYF
TRBV21-1,NA,TRBJ2-7,CASPVPLAGGLGQYF
TRBV2,NA,TRBJ1-2,CASSERPGQGVYGYTF
TRBV5-5,NA,TRBJ1-5,CASSLIPISDQPQHF
TRBV6-6,NA,NA,CASEREASYEQYF
TRBV19,NA,TRBJ2-7,CASSITPRGGEQYF
TRBV7-9,NA,TRBJ2-7,CASSVDPGLAGGSSYEQYF
TRBV28,once,TRBJ1-1,CASSLRQGIAFF
TRBV11-3,NA,TRBJ2-7,CASSPIPYEQYF
TRBV18,NA,TRBJ2-5,CASSRSSGEETQYF
TRBV28,few,TRBJ1-3,CASSSRGVDTIYF
TRBV30,NA,TRBJ2-5,CAWDGSGETQYF